These 19 T cell receptor beta chains originate from one sample sequenced in a study of neurological immune-mediated disorders. TCRdb redid the calling of the 5' RACE reads with MiXCR, one entry per CDR3 protein. The table has under 25,000 distinct CDR3 sequences, roughly 2.7% seen once. Sequences were obtained from PBMCs. Receptors were obtained from a woman under 30 with multiple sclerosis.

The sample holds many counts of this clonotype. The V gene is TRBV7-8, the J gene TRBJ2-2; D is possibly TRBD1 (5 bases). Germline values: CDR1 SGHVS, CDR2 FQNEAQ. V was clipped by 2 bases and J by 6 bases, with 16 bases between them. The CDR3 is 16 amino acids. This CDR3 reads CASSLKLTERSGELFF. The CDR3, as DNA: TGTGCCAGCAGCTTAAAATTGACAGAGAGGTCCGGGGAGCTGTTTTTT.

This clonotype was counted many times. V usage is TRBV20-1 and J usage is TRBJ2-7; maybe TRBD1 (5 bases). The V end lost 6 bases, the J end lost 5 bases, and 14 bases lay between the germline ends. Germline V gives CDR1 DFQATT, CDR2 SNEGSKA (reference sequence). This CDR3 contains 12 residues. CDR3 DNA sequence: TGCAGTGCGTCAAAATGGGGCAACGAGCAGTACGTC. Translation gives CSASKWGNEQYV.

In its sample, this clonotype was seen many times. The chain links TRBV28 to TRBJ1-5; the D is unclear. The V end lost 2 bases, the J end lost 5 bases, and 13 bases lay between the germline ends. The CDR3 runs 15 residues. CDR1 MDHEN and CDR2 SYDVKM come from the germline V gene. The CDR3 bases are TGTGCCAGCAGTTTAACGGCCGACCCGGATCAGCCCCAGCATTTT. Its protein is CASSLTADPDQPQHF.

This clonotype showed up many times. The chain joins TRBV12-3 or TRBV12-4 to TRBJ2-3, with D unclear. This CDR3 contains 14 residues. Trimming stripped 4 bases from V and 6 bases from J, with 14 bases between. CDR3 nucleotides: TGTGCCAGCAGTTCCGGCCCAGTGCGGGATACGCAGTATTTT. It is translated as CASSSGPVRDTQYF.

This clonotype rates as medium-sized. CDR3: CASSLWGQNTEAFF. Written as DNA, the CDR3 is TGTGCCAGCAGCTTGTGGGGACAGAACACTGAAGCTTTCTTT. This sequence joins TRBV5-5 and TRBJ1-1; weak D call: TRBD1 (6 bases). The germline V gene encodes CDR1 SGHKS and CDR2 YYEKEE (reference sequence). CDR3 length: 14 residues. V was shortened by 1 base and J by 1 base, with 8 bases between the two germline ends.

This clonotype came up many times. Relative to the germline gene, one junction end is altered; a read error may explain this. In DNA, the CDR3 is TGTGCCAGCAGTTTAATATTCGGTCGGGCGCTGAATACTGAAGCTTTCTTT. Translation: CASSLIFGRALNTEAFF. This chain uses TRBV28 with TRBJ1-1; no clear D gene. Germline V gene lookup returns CDR1 MDHEN and CDR2 SYDVKM. This CDR3 is 17 amino acids long.

The gene calls are TRBV7-9 and TRBJ2-1; D unclear. The germline CDR1 and CDR2 sequences are SEHNR and FQNEAQ (reference sequence). CDR3 length: 14 residues. The V and J ends lost 5 bases and 6 bases respectively, with 14 bases between them. CDR3 coding DNA: TGTGCCAGCAGCCTCGACCCCGGCGGCAATGAGCAGTTCTTC. This translates into CASSLDPGGNEQFF. Combining the CDR3 with reference TRBV7-9 and TRBJ2-1 gives the whole variable domain DTGVSQNPRHKITKRGQNVTFRCDPISEHNRLYWYRQTLGQGPEFLTYFQNEAQLEKSRLLSDRFSAERPKGSFSTLEIQRTEQGDSAMYLCASSLDPGGNEQFFGPGTRLTVL.

This clonotype counts as medium-sized. The chain recombines TRBV9 with TRBJ2-7; 9 nucleotides agree with TRBD2. The CDR3 runs 12 residues. The ends lost 9 bases at V and 2 bases at J; junction bases unmatched: 3. Germline V gene data show CDR1 as SGDLS and CDR2 as YYNGEE. DNA for the CDR3: TGTGCCATAGCGGGGGCCACCTACGAGCAGTACTTC. The encoded protein is CAIAGATYEQYF.

This clonotype was counted at least ten times. The chain uses TRBV5-1 and TRBJ2-6; D remains ambiguous. Trimming shortened V by 7 bases and J by 3 bases, and 11 bases separated the two germline ends. The CDR3 has 14 amino acids. Germline V CDR1 and CDR2: SGHRS, YFSETQ. The CDR3 is CASQIALGANVLTF. CDR3 bases: TGCGCCAGCCAAATTGCGCTTGGGGCCAACGTCCTGACTTTC. Complete variable domain (other parts from reference TRBV5-1 and TRBJ2-6): KAGVTQTPRYLIKTRGQQVTLSCSPISGHRSVSWYQQTPGQGLQFLFEYFSETQRNKGNFPGRFSGRQFSNSRSEMNVSTLELGDSALYLCASQIALGANVLTFGAGSRLTVL.

V and J are TRBV7-9 and TRBJ2-3; tentative D call: TRBD1 (5 bases). The CDR3 spans 15 residues. Trimming removed 2 bases from V and 6 bases from J, with 15 bases in between. Germline CDR1 reads SEHNR; CDR2 reads FQNEAQ (reference sequence). CDR3 in amino acids: CASSLQGSVPDTQYF. The CDR3 coding sequence is TGTGCCAGCAGCTTACAGGGTTCAGTACCCGATACGCAGTATTTT.

Notes on this clonotype: Its ends do not fully match the called genes, so a read error is possible. The V and J genes are TRBV11-2 and TRBJ1-6, with a weak D call TRBD1 (5 bases). The CDR3 totals 14 residues. Germline CDR1 SGHAT, CDR2 FQNNGV. CDR3 coding DNA: TGTGCCAGCAGCTTAGTTCGGGGCGACTCACCCCTACACTTT. It encodes CASSLVRGDSPLHF.

This clonotype was observed at least ten times. The rearrangement uses TRBV20-1 and TRBJ2-7; 7 positions agree with TRBD2. Looked up from germline, CDR1 is DFQATT and CDR2 is SNEGSKA (reference sequence). Trimming removed 3 bases from V and 3 bases from J; junction bases left unmatched: 14. CDR3 length equals 16 residues. CDR3 in amino acids: CSASYLGRLGNYEQYF. The CDR3 coding sequence is TGCAGTGCTAGCTATCTCGGGAGGCTAGGGAACTACGAGCAGTACTTC.

For this clonotype: Compared with germline, one end of the junction differs, possibly owing to a read error. The chain employs TRBV7-8 and TRBJ1-6; TRBD1 matches 10 bases. This CDR3 is built from 15 residues. Germline CDR1 reads SGHVS; CDR2 reads FQNEAQ. The CDR3 DNA sequence: TGTGCCAGCAGCTTACGGGACAGGGGTAATTCACCCCTACACTTT. This codes for CASSLRDRGNSPLHF. The full variable domain, in which reference TRBV7-8 and TRBJ1-6 provide the parts outside the CDR3, is GAGVSQSPRYKVAKRGQDVALRCDPISGHVSLFWYQQALGQGPEFLTYFQNEAQLDKSGLPSDRFFAERPEGSVSTLKIQRTQQEDSAVYLCASSLRDRGNSPLHFGNGTRLTVT.

Regarding this clonotype: A much larger clone lies one base from this, so it may be a read error. V usage is TRBV20-1 and J usage is TRBJ1-5; D uncertain. Germline V gives CDR1 DFQATT, CDR2 SNEGSKA (reference sequence). Deletions cut 2 bases from V and 5 bases from J, with 7 bases between. CDR3 length: 12 amino acids. DNA of the CDR3: TGCAGTGCTAGAAATCCCCATCAGCCCCAGCATTTT. As protein: CSARNPHQPQHF.

In this sample, this clonotype turned up many times. The J gene is TRBJ1-2, the V gene TRBV20-1; a possible D gene is TRBD1 (5 bases). CDR1 DFQATT and CDR2 SNEGSKA come from the germline V gene (reference sequence). The V end lost 6 bases, the J end lost 2 bases, and 13 bases lay between the germline ends. CDR3 length equals 13 residues. The CDR3 nucleotides are TGCAGTGCCATCAAACAGGCGAACTATGGCTACACCTTC. Its protein product is CSAIKQANYGYTF.

This clonotype was counted many times. The chain uses TRBV5-5 and TRBJ2-5; D tentatively reads TRBD1 or TRBD2 (5 bases each). Germline CDR1 reads SGHKS; CDR2 reads YYEKEE (reference sequence). Trimming cost V 4 bases and J 3 bases, with 7 bases left between them. CDR3 size: 12 residues. CDR3 in amino acids: CASSGGEETQYF. In nucleotides, the CDR3 is TGTGCCAGCAGCGGGGGAGAAGAGACCCAGTACTTC.

This clonotype was counted many times. The germline gene is not matched at one end of the junction; a read error may be the cause. V is TRBV7-7 and J is TRBJ2-2; 12 nucleotides align to TRBD2. CDR1 SSHAT and CDR2 FNYEAQ come from the germline V gene (reference sequence). This CDR3 comprises 15 residues. CDR3: CASSLLAGGPGELFF. CDR3 sequence (DNA): TGTGCTAGCAGCTTACTAGCGGGAGGTCCCGGGGAGCTGTTTTTT.

This clonotype occurred many times. This rearrangement joins TRBV20-1 to TRBJ1-1; no definite D call. V gave up 0 bases and J gave up 10 bases, with 12 bases separating them. CDR3 size: 12 residues. Per the germline V gene, CDR1 is DFQATT and CDR2 is SNEGSKA (reference sequence). The CDR3 loop is CSARDRPVGAFF. CDR3 coding DNA: TGCAGTGCTAGAGATAGACCGGTAGGAGCTTTCTTT.

This clonotype was seen more than once but under ten times. A much larger clone lies one base from this, so it may be a read error. This chain uses TRBV7-7 with TRBJ2-4; the D call may be TRBD1 or TRBD2 (5 bases each). Looked up from germline, CDR1 is SSHAT and CDR2 is FNYEAQ (reference sequence). The CDR3 runs 14 residues. The CDR3 DNA reads as TGTGCTAGCAGCCACCGGGACGCAGGGCAAATTCAGTACTTC. Protein product: CASSHRDAGQIQYF.